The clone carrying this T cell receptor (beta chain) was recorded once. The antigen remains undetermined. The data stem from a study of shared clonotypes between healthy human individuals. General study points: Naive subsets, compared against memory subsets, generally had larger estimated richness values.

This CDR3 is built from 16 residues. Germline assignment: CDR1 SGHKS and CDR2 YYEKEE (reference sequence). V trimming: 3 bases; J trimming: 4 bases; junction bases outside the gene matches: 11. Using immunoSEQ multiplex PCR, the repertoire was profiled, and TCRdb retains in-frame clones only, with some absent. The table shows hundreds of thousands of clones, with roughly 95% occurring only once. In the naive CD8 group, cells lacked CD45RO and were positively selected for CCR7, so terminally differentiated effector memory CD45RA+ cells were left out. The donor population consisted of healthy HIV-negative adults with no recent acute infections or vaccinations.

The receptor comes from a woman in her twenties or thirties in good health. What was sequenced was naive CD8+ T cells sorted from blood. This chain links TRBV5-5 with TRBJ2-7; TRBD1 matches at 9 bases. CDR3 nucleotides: TGTGCCAGCAGCTCACATCCCGGGACAGGGTTTTACGAGCAGTACTTC. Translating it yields CASSSHPGTGFYEQYF.